Listed here are 28 T cell receptor beta chains from one sample, sequenced in a study of CD8 T cells in ankylosing spondylitis. TCRdb fed the 5' RACE reads into MiXCR, producing one record per CDR3 protein. The table shows approximately 220,000 distinct CDR3 sequences, with more than 25% occurring only once. The sample was blood, either unsorted or a sorted T cell fraction (not recorded which). These TCRs come from a male donor with ankylosing spondylitis or in good health (not recorded which).

This clonotype has a count of ten or more. The gene calls are TRBV5-1 and TRBJ1-6, with D possibly TRBD1 on 5 matching bases. Looked up from germline, CDR1 is SGHRS and CDR2 is YFSETQ. The CDR3 totals 15 residues. The V gene lost 0 bases and the J gene lost 1 base, with 5 bases spanning the gap. In DNA form, the CDR3 reads TGCGCCAGCAGCTTGGGACAGTCCTATAATTCACCCCTCCACTTT. This codes for CASSLGQSYNSPLHF.

The sample holds many counts of this clonotype. The chain recombines TRBV5-1 with TRBJ2-6; no firm D call. Germline assignment: CDR1 SGHRS and CDR2 YFSETQ. V was pared by 1 base and J by 2 bases, with 7 bases between. This CDR3 is built from 15 residues. The CDR3 reads CASSLLGTGANVLTF. The CDR3 DNA sequence: TGCGCCAGCAGCTTGTTGGGAACTGGGGCCAACGTCCTGACTTTC. Based on the CDR3 plus reference TRBV5-1 and TRBJ2-6, the full variable domain is KAGVTQTPRYLIKTRGQQVTLSCSPISGHRSVSWYQQTPGQGLQFLFEYFSETQRNKGNFPGRFSGRQFSNSRSEMNVSTLELGDSALYLCASSLLGTGANVLTFGAGSRLTVL.

This clonotype was seen a handful of times. This may arise from a read error, as a much more abundant clone is one base away. The chain couples TRBV29-1 to TRBJ1-1; D remains unclear. Germline V gene data show CDR1 as SQVTM and CDR2 as ANQGSEA. Deletions cut 8 bases from V and 3 bases from J, with 13 bases between. This CDR3 spans 12 amino acids. Written as DNA, the CDR3 is TGCAGCTTTGCCCTTGGGTACACTGAAGCTTTCTTT. Its protein is CSFALGYTEAFF.

This clonotype was recorded at least ten times. The chain joins TRBV6-5 to TRBJ2-7; 8 bases agree with TRBD1. With 0 bases clipped from V and 3 bases from J, the junction kept 4 bases outside the gene matches. From germline, CDR1 is MNHEY and CDR2 SVGAGI. The CDR3 is 15 amino acids. CDR3 loop: CASSYSGTGSYEQYF. Written as DNA, the CDR3 is TGTGCCAGCAGTTACTCCGGGACAGGAAGCTACGAGCAGTACTTC.

V and J are TRBV20-1 and TRBJ2-7, with D tentatively TRBD1 or TRBD2 (5 bases each). The V and J ends lost 6 bases and 2 bases respectively, with 17 bases between them. The CDR3 has 14 amino acids. Looked up from germline, CDR1 is DFQATT and CDR2 is SNEGSKA (reference sequence). CDR3 amino acids: CSAEPLGPTYEQYF. DNA of the CDR3: TGCAGTGCGGAGCCCCTGGGACCAACCTACGAGCAGTACTTC.

This clonotype showed up many times. This chain links TRBV10-3 with TRBJ2-3; D unresolved. CDR3 length equals 15 residues. CDR1 ENHRY and CDR2 SYGVKD come from the germline V gene. The V and J ends lost 8 bases and 1 base respectively, with 16 bases between them. The CDR3 nucleotides are TGTGCCATCGGCGGCACCGGGTTCCGCACAGATACGCAGTATTTT. It specifies CAIGGTGFRTDTQYF.

This chain links TRBV29-1 with TRBJ2-5; D not certain. This CDR3 contains 15 residues. Germline CDR1 is SQVTM and CDR2 is ANQGSEA. Trimming stripped 4 bases from V and 1 base from J, with 16 bases between. The chain's CDR3 is CSVVIYLRSQETQYF. CDR3 sequence (DNA): TGCAGCGTTGTCATCTACCTCAGGAGCCAAGAGACCCAGTACTTC. Variable domain in full (rest from reference TRBV29-1 and TRBJ2-5): SAVISQKPSRDICQRGTSLTIQCQVDSQVTMMFWYRQQPGQSLTLIATANQGSEATYESGFVIDKFPISRPNLTFSTLTVSNMSPEDSSIYLCSVVIYLRSQETQYFGPGTRLLVL.

The genes are TRBV20-1 and TRBJ2-1, with TRBD1 identical over 9 bases. The CDR3 consists of 15 residues. J gave up 8 bases and V 3 bases, and 11 bases lay outside the gene matches. CDR1 and CDR2 from the germline V gene are DFQATT and SNEGSKA (reference sequence). The CDR3 is CSARPLGTGYDEQFF. CDR3 nucleotide sequence: TGCAGTGCTAGGCCCTTAGGGACAGGGTACGATGAGCAGTTCTTC.

This clonotype was seen many times. The V and J genes are TRBV4-1 and TRBJ1-5; TRBD1 might be the D (5 bases). From germline, CDR1 is MGHRA and CDR2 YSYEKL. This CDR3 is 15 amino acids long. V was pared by 0 bases and J by 4 bases, with 10 bases between. This chain's CDR3 is CASSQDFGGNQPQHF. The CDR3 DNA follows: TGCGCCAGCAGCCAAGATTTCGGGGGTAATCAGCCCCAGCATTTT.

The V gene is TRBV20-1, the J gene TRBJ2-3; D might be TRBD2 (7 bases). The V end lost 4 bases, the J end lost 5 bases, and 22 bases lay between the germline ends. CDR3 length: 16 residues. Per the germline V gene, CDR1 is DFQATT and CDR2 is SNEGSKA (reference sequence). CDR3: CSATYGGGGLLDTQYF. The CDR3 DNA follows: TGCAGTGCTACTTACGGGGGCGGGGGTCTTCTAGATACGCAGTATTTT.

V gene TRBV10-3 combines with J gene TRBJ2-3; D is perhaps TRBD2 (5 bases). Trimming shortened V by 0 bases and J by 1 base, and 11 bases separated the two germline ends. The CDR3 loop spans 16 amino acids. Germline CDR1 ENHRY, CDR2 SYGVKD. DNA for the CDR3: TGTGCCATCAGTGAGTCGGGTTTCGGGGGCACAGATACGCAGTATTTT. Protein sequence: CAISESGFGGTDTQYF.

The chain carries TRBV5-1 and TRBJ2-5; 8 bases agree with TRBD1. Germline CDR1 and CDR2: SGHRS and YFSETQ. This CDR3 region has 15 residues. Unmatched junction bases numbered 9, after V lost 4 bases and J lost 4 bases. In DNA, the CDR3 is TGCGCCAGCAGCAAAGGACAGGGCTCAAGAGAGACCCAGTACTTC. Amino acids: CASSKGQGSRETQYF.

This clonotype was observed many times. The junction does not match germline at one end; this may be a read error. The chain links TRBV5-1 to TRBJ2-3; TRBD2 matches 9 bases. The CDR3 loop spans 16 amino acids. The V gene's germline CDR1 is SGHRS and CDR2 YFSETQ. This CDR3 is CASSLELAGGTDTQYF. CDR3 coding DNA: TGTGCCAGCAGCTTGGAACTAGCGGGCGGCACAGATACGCAGTATTTT.

V gene TRBV5-6 combines with J gene TRBJ2-7; D possibly matches TRBD1 or TRBD2 (5 bases each). The CDR3 consists of 15 residues. Germline V CDR1 and CDR2: SGHDT, YYEEEE. With 0 bases removed from V and 0 bases from J, the gap between germline ends came to 10 bases. The CDR3 nucleotides are TGTGCCAGCAGCTTGGATCGGGGCAGCTCCTACGAGCAGTACTTC. This encodes CASSLDRGSSYEQYF.

This clonotype was counted many times. This rearrangement joins TRBV7-4 to TRBJ1-4, with TRBD1 matching 9 bases. The CDR3 has 16 amino acids. The germline gives CDR1 SGHVT, CDR2 SQSDAQ. The V gene end was trimmed by 8 bases and the J gene end by 6 bases; junction bases not matched to a gene: 13. The CDR3 loop is CASSRCEGQGDEKLFF. The CDR3 DNA reads TGTGCCAGCTCTCGATGTGAGGGACAGGGCGATGAAAAACTGTTTTTT. Complete variable domain (other parts from reference TRBV7-4 and TRBJ1-4): GAGVSQSPRYKVAKRGRDVALRCDSISGHVTLYWYRQTLGQGSEVLTYSQSDAQRDKSGRPSGRFSAERPERSVSTLKIQRTEQGDSAVYLCASSRCEGQGDEKLFFGSGTQLSVL.

The chain employs TRBV11-2 and TRBJ2-1; 8 bases agree with TRBD1. Per germline, CDR1 SGHAT and CDR2 FQNNGV. The CDR3 spans 12 residues. V gave up 6 bases and J gave up 9 bases; unmatched junction bases: 4. Here the CDR3 reads CASRSQGGEQFF. CDR3 DNA sequence: TGTGCCAGCAGGTCACAGGGGGGTGAGCAGTTCTTC.

CDR3 protein: CSATSQLQETQYF. The DNA of the CDR3 is TGCAGTGCCACCAGCCAGCTCCAAGAGACCCAGTACTTC. V gene TRBV20-1 combines with J gene TRBJ2-5; D not resolved. CDR1 and CDR2 (germline): DFQATT, SNEGSKA (reference sequence). Deletions cut 6 bases from V and 1 base from J, with 12 bases between. This CDR3 has 13 residues.

This clonotype has ten or more counts. The chain links TRBV15 to TRBJ1-2, with TRBD1 matching 8 bases. There are 14 residues in the CDR3. Germline CDR1 reads LNHNV; CDR2 reads YYDKDF (reference sequence). After removal of 3 bases from V and 7 bases from J, the junction contained 7 bases not matched to a gene. The CDR3 sequence: CATSRASGGTGYTF. CDR3 in DNA: TGTGCCACCAGCAGGGCATCAGGGGGCACTGGCTACACCTTC.

This clonotype is a singleton in its sample. It may be a read error: a sequence one base away is much more abundant. The CDR3 is CASSDRLDFNNEQFF. CDR3 DNA sequence: TGTGCCAGCAGCGACCGACTAGACTTCAACAATGAGCAGTTCTTC. The J gene is TRBJ2-1, the V gene TRBV11-2; D perhaps matches TRBD2 (6 bases). The length of the CDR3 is 15 residues. Germline-derived CDR1 and CDR2 are SGHAT and FQNNGV. The V and J ends lost 5 bases and 5 bases respectively, with 16 bases between them.

The chain is built from TRBV12-3 or TRBV12-4 and TRBJ2-7; D gene unclear. The CDR3 extends over 15 amino acids. V dropped 6 bases and J dropped 3 bases, with 18 bases sitting between them. The DNA of the CDR3 is TGTGCCAGCAGAGAGACCGGGCCACAAGGCTACGAGCAGTACTTC. Its translation: CASRETGPQGYEQYF.

This chain joins TRBV7-3 and TRBJ2-3; 7 bases fit TRBD2. The CDR3 loop spans 16 amino acids. The V gene's germline CDR1 is SGHTA and CDR2 FQGTGA. J lost 0 bases, V lost 2 bases, and 5 bases had no gene match. Written as DNA, the CDR3 is TGTGCCAGCAGCTTACGGGGGGACGGTAGCACAGATACGCAGTATTTT. This encodes CASSLRGDGSTDTQYF. The full variable domain, rest sourced from reference TRBV7-3 and TRBJ2-3, is GAGVSQTPSNKVTEKGKYVELRCDPISGHTALYWYRQSLGQGPEFLIYFQGTGAADDSGLPNDRFFAVRPEGSVSTLKIQRTERGDSAVYLCASSLRGDGSTDTQYFGPGTRLTVL.

This clonotype was seen many times. This rearrangement joins TRBV6-1 to TRBJ1-5; possibly TRBD1 for D (5 bases). There are 13 residues in the CDR3. CDR1 MNHNS and CDR2 SASEGT come from the germline V gene. Trimming removed 6 bases at V and 9 bases at J, with 15 bases between. The CDR3 loop is CASRPDGRGPQHF. CDR3 nucleotide sequence: TGTGCCAGCAGACCGGACGGGAGGGGGCCCCAGCATTTT.

This chain connects TRBV10-3 to TRBJ2-1, with D tentatively TRBD2 (6 bases). In germline, CDR1 is ENHRY, CDR2 SYGVKD. Deletions cut 6 bases from V and 2 bases from J, with 11 bases between. The length of the CDR3 is 14 residues. CDR3 DNA sequence: TGTGCCATCAGGGGCGGGATCGCCTACAATGAGCAGTTCTTC. Its translation is CAIRGGIAYNEQFF.

Ten or more counts support this clonotype. The chain combines TRBV5-1 with TRBJ2-3; D gene uncertain. Germline values: CDR1 SGHRS, CDR2 YFSETQ. CDR3 length: 16 amino acids. The V and J ends lost 4 bases and 1 base respectively, with 16 bases between them. In DNA, the CDR3 is TGCGCCAGCAGCCCGGAAGCAGAGTCTGGCACAGATACGCAGTATTTT. Its translation: CASSPEAESGTDTQYF.

The chain uses TRBV20-1 and TRBJ1-5; weak D call: TRBD1 (6 bases). CDR3 size: 14 residues. The V and J ends lost 8 bases and 3 bases respectively, with 17 bases between them. Germline loops: CDR1 DFQATT, CDR2 SNEGSKA (reference sequence). CDR3 loop: CSSQTGGPNQPQHF. The CDR3 nucleotides read TGCAGTTCACAAACGGGGGGGCCCAATCAGCCCCAGCATTTT.

This clonotype was detected only once. This sequence joins TRBV4-3 and TRBJ1-3, with D tentatively TRBD1 (5 bases). The V gene lost 5 bases and the J gene lost 0 bases, with 8 bases spanning the gap. The CDR3 is 14 amino acids. Germline CDR1 reads LGHNA; CDR2 reads YSLEER. The DNA of the CDR3 is TGCGCCAGCAGCGAGACAGACTCTGGAAACACCATATATTTT. This codes for CASSETDSGNTIYF.

The sample holds one count of this clonotype. In DNA form, the CDR3 reads TGCAGTGTGGCTAGCTCAGATACGCAGTATTTT. As protein: CSVASSDTQYF. The chain uses TRBV20-1 and TRBJ2-3; TRBD2 is a possible D gene (5 bases). Germline CDR1 is DFQATT and CDR2 is SNEGSKA (reference sequence). Trimming cost V 7 bases and J 4 bases, with 9 bases left between them. This CDR3 is built from 11 residues.

The chain has TRBV6-1 and TRBJ1-5; 9 bases are a match to TRBD1. The CDR3 spans 21 residues. Germline V gene lookup returns CDR1 MNHNS and CDR2 SASEGT. Germline trimming cut 4 bases from V and 2 bases from J; bases unmatched to any gene: 21. For the CDR3, the DNA is TGTGCCAGCAGTGTTTGGGACCGAACCGGGACAGGGATAAGGGGCAATCAGCCCCAGCATTTT. This codes for CASSVWDRTGTGIRGNQPQHF.